Sequencing of this T cell receptor beta chain was carried out in a study of cytomegalovirus exposure and HLA in healthy donors. Trimming cost V 2 bases and J 3 bases; bases outside gene matches: 1. Germline CDR1 reads MNHNY; CDR2 reads SVGAGI (reference sequence). The CDR3 contains 14 residues. Study results and limitations: Roughly even sequencing depth across donors was the assumption behind the presence/absence analyses. Common viral pathogens (according to a later analysis) appeared linked to several of the most significant clusters. Earlier analysis yielded a pattern in which most TCR beta V segments were productive about 87% or about 30% of the time. The study put 150 to 200 TCR beta chains on its list as cytomegalovirus-associated.

Turning to this clone: What it binds is not known.

Primers included in the PCR were 60 Vbeta and 13 Jbeta primers. Assay: immunoSEQ multiplex PCR; the TCRdb copy retains only in-frame clones and omits some. The sample shows hundreds of thousands of clones, roughly 78% of them seen only once. Sequenced input: PBMCs. J is TRBJ2-3 and V is TRBV6-6, with 8 bases fitting TRBD1. This clonotype originated in a boy aged 5 to 17 in good health and CMV-seronegative. The DNA of the CDR3 is TGTGCCAGCAGTTACGGACAGGGAACAGATACGCAGTATTTT. Protein product: CASSYGQGTDTQYF.